This is a list of T cell receptor beta chains from one sample in a study of T-cell reconstitution after alpha-beta-depleted transplantation in children. TCRdb reanalysed the PCR reads using MiXCR and keeps one entry per CDR3 protein. The table records 280,000 or so distinct CDR3 sequences, approximately 10% of them present only once. The source material was peripheral blood, sampled 180 days after TCRalphabeta/CD19-depleted stem cell transplant. These receptors originate from a male patient between 2 and 15 years old who had a stem cell transplant for chronic granulomatous disease, so the T cells may come from the graft donor. CDR3s include the opening cysteine and the closing phenylalanine or tryptophan. Clone sizes are shown as once, few, many or a size class.

size | J | length | V | CDR3
many | TRBJ1-1 | 15 | TRBV7-3 | CASSLTAGWGTEAFF
many | TRBJ2-5 | 13 | TRBV2 | CASSDSYQETQYF
many | TRBJ2-5 | 16 | TRBV7-2 | CASSFGLAGGQETQYF
many | TRBJ2-7 | 13 | TRBV11-2 | CASSLGLAGAEYF
many | TRBJ2-5 | 17 | TRBV12-3/TRBV12-4 | CASSLLGLAESQETQYF
many | TRBJ2-3 | 17 | TRBV7-3 | CASSSTRLAGPTDTQYF
many | TRBJ1-2 | 13 | TRBV12-3/TRBV12-4 | CASSLQGAHGYTF
many | TRBJ1-1 | 12 | TRBV11-2 | CASSVSSVGGYF
many | TRBJ1-1 | 14 | TRBV12-3/TRBV12-4 | CASSTGTAPGEAFF
many | TRBJ1-5 | 14 | TRBV20-1 | CSARDLRERQPQHF
many | TRBJ1-1 | 14 | TRBV12-3/TRBV12-4 | CASSPPWGNTEAFF